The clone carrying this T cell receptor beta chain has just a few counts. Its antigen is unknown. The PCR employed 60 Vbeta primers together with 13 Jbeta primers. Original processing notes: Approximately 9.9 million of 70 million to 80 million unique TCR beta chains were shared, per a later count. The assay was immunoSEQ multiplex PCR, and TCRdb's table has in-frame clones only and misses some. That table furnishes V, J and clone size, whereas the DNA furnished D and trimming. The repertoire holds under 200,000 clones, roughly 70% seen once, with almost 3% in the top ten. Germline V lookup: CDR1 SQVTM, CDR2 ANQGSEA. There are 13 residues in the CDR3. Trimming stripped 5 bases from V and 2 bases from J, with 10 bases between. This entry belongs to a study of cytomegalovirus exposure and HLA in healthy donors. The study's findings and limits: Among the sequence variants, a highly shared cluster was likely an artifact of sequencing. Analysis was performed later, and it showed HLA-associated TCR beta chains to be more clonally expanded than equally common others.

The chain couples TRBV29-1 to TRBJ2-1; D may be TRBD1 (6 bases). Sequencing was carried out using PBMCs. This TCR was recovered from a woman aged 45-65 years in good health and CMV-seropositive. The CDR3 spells CSVKGTPYNEQFF. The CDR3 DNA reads TGCAGCGTTAAAGGGACACCCTACAATGAGCAGTTCTTC.